This T cell receptor beta chain was observed in a study of T cell responses to AZD1222 COVID-19 vaccine. Worth noting for this clone: Its cognate antigen is unknown.

This CDR3 is built from 14 residues. V was trimmed by 1 base and J by 5 bases, leaving 11 bases between them. Per the germline V gene, CDR1 is SEHNR and CDR2 is FQNEAQ (reference sequence). The repertoire was sequenced with immunoSEQ multiplex PCR; TCRdb's copy has only in-frame clones and lacks some. Altogether 160,000 or so clones are present, 70% to 90% being singletons, with the ten largest covering roughly 4%. General study points: Reportedly, close to half of spike-specific TCRs are directed against unmutated variant regions. Two AZD1222 administrations were followed by greater Spike-specific TCR breadth and depth.

This chain uses TRBV7-9 with TRBJ1-2; TRBD1 might be the D (6 bases). The sequence came from an adult who received the AZD1222 COVID-19 vaccine. The specimen comprised peripheral blood, sampled 28 days after the second AZD1222 dose. CDR3: CASSLVGGQYGYTF. DNA for the CDR3: TGTGCCAGCAGCTTAGTGGGGGGGCAGTATGGCTACACCTTC.